The 7 T cell receptor beta chains presented below share a single source sample, sequenced in a study of regulatory T cells in long-lasting Graves disease. Construction of TCR beta libraries relied on iRepertoire HTBI primers and on Arm-PCR targeting CDR3 regions. TCRdb recomputed calls from the multiplex PCR reads with MiXCR, one row per CDR3 protein. The repertoire holds a few hundred thousand distinct CDR3 sequences, 15% seen once, with approximately 7.6% in the top ten. As to time point: newly diagnosed GD, antithyroid drugs for less than 3 months. After RNA was extracted from PBMCs, the TCR library was made from it. These data also formed part of another study, on T cells in Graves' hyperthyroidism and ophthalmopathy.

This material consisted of peripheral blood mononuclear cells (PBMCs), taken at new diagnosis, from a patient treated with antithyroid drugs. The receptors were gathered from a woman in her thirties or forties with Graves disease.

The CDR3 DNA sequence: TGTGCCAGCACACACGGACTAGCGGGAGGTTTTTTGCCAGATACGCAGTATTTT. This codes for CASTHGLAGGFLPDTQYF. The chain recombines TRBV28 with TRBJ2-3, with TRBD2 identical over 14 bases. CDR1 and CDR2 from the germline V gene are MDHEN and SYDVKM. The CDR3 totals 18 residues. J gave up 4 bases and V 7 bases, and 13 bases lay outside the gene matches.

Ten or more counts support this clonotype. The CDR3 DNA sequence: TGTGCCAGCAGCTTCGTCGGGAGTGACTATGAGCAGTTCTTC. Translated: CASSFVGSDYEQFF. This chain joins TRBV5-4 and TRBJ2-1; D may be TRBD2 (6 bases). In germline, CDR1 is SGHNT, CDR2 YYREEE (reference sequence). The CDR3 extends over 14 amino acids. Between the trimmed V and J ends, which lost 2 bases and 8 bases, there was a span of 14 bases. The full variable domain, completed using reference TRBV5-4 and TRBJ2-1, is ETGVTQSPTHLIKTRGQQVTLRCSSQSGHNTVSWYQQALGQGPQFIFQYYREEENGRGNFPPRFSGLQFPNYSSELNVNALELDDSALYLCASSFVGSDYEQFFGPGTRLTVL.

This clonotype was seen a few times. The V call is TRBV19, the J call TRBJ1-4; D is unresolved. The CDR3 runs 14 residues. Germline V lookup: CDR1 LNHDA, CDR2 SQIVND (reference sequence). The germline V and J ends were trimmed by 3 bases and 5 bases, with 10 bases remaining between them. The DNA for the CDR3 is TGTGCCAGTAGTATGGGTGCTCTGAATGAAAAACTGTTTTTT. Translation: CASSMGALNEKLFF.

This clonotype was seen ten or more times. V and J are TRBV2 and TRBJ2-1, with a weak D call TRBD2 (5 bases). Germline CDR1 is SNHLY and CDR2 is FYNNEI. This CDR3 comprises 15 residues. Trimming left V 4 bases short and J 7 bases short, with 17 bases between. The CDR3 here is CASSARVGERNEQFF. The CDR3 nucleotides are TGTGCCAGCAGTGCCCGCGTGGGAGAAAGGAATGAGCAGTTCTTC.

This clonotype was counted many times. J is TRBJ2-7 and V is TRBV27, with a possible D match to TRBD2 (6 bases). The CDR3 covers 12 residues. V gave up 4 bases and J gave up 7 bases, with 11 bases separating them. Germline CDR1 and CDR2: MNHEY and SMNVEV (reference sequence). The CDR3 DNA sequence: TGTGCCAGCAGTTACGAGGCGGGAGAGCAGTACTTC. Translation: CASSYEAGEQYF.

This clonotype has a count of ten or more. The rearrangement links TRBV12-3 or TRBV12-4 to TRBJ2-1; 7 bases fit TRBD2. The length of the CDR3 is 13 residues. Germline trimming cut 4 bases from V and 9 bases from J; bases unmatched to any gene: 6. The CDR3 is CASSWLPGGEQFF. The CDR3 coding sequence is TGTGCCAGCAGTTGGCTCCCGGGAGGTGAGCAGTTCTTC.

The J gene is TRBJ2-1, the V gene TRBV7-9; tentative D call: TRBD2 (5 bases). V shed 0 bases and J shed 2 bases, with 11 bases lying between them. Per germline, CDR1 SEHNR and CDR2 FQNEAQ (reference sequence). The CDR3 covers 16 residues. CDR3: CASSLAWEKTYNEQFF. In DNA, the CDR3 is TGTGCCAGCAGCTTAGCATGGGAGAAAACCTACAATGAGCAGTTCTTC.